This T cell receptor (beta chain) originates from a study of cytomegalovirus exposure and HLA in healthy donors. The study, taken as a whole, reports: There were a few CMV-associated chains whose specificity for CMV antigens was confirmed in vitro. The study flagged some 170 TCR beta chains as cytomegalovirus-associated.

Primers included in the PCR were 60 Vbeta and 13 Jbeta primers. The method was immunoSEQ multiplex PCR; TCRdb's version includes in-frame clones alone and lacks a portion of them. The sample has approximately 70,000 clones, and its top ten clones hold over 4%. V dropped 6 bases and J dropped 7; count of bases not matched to a gene: 8. The CDR3 loop spans 14 amino acids. From germline, CDR1 is MNHEY and CDR2 SVGAGI. Each donor was nominally healthy when sampled (though unrecorded immune exposures were likely). On this clone: The target antigen is unknown.

This TCR came from a woman between 40 and 55 years old in good health and CMV-seropositive. Sequenced input: PBMCs. The genes are TRBV6-5 and TRBJ2-5, with 10 bases lining up with TRBD2. CDR3 nucleotides: TGTGCCAGCAGCCGAGCGGGGGGGCATGGGACCCAGTACTTC. This sequence encodes CASSRAGGHGTQYF.